The 25 T cell receptor beta chains below come from one sample, sequenced in a study of blood T cell repertoires in COVID-19. The protocol was immunoSEQ multiplex PCR, while the TCRdb copy is restricted to in-frame clones and leaves out a portion. The data show around 200,000 clones, around 79% seen once. Sequenced sample: peripheral blood. All receptors derive from a middle-aged woman with COVID-19, enrolled during active disease.

The chain has TRBV27 and TRBJ2-5, with 9 nucleotides matching TRBD2. The V segment lost 7 bases and the J segment 5 bases; nucleotides outside the gene matches: 5. CDR3 length: 13 amino acids. Germline CDR1 MNHEY, CDR2 SMNVEV (reference sequence). The CDR3 nucleotides are TGTGCCAGCAAGGCTAGCGGGGTCGAGACCCAGTACTTC. This codes for CASKASGVETQYF.

This chain connects TRBV6-2 or TRBV6-3 to TRBJ1-2; D unresolved. CDR3 length: 13 amino acids. V was trimmed by 2 bases and J by 3 bases, leaving 7 bases between them. CDR1 and CDR2 (germline): MNHEY, SVGEGT. The CDR3 DNA follows: TGTGCCAGCAGTTACGAGGAGGACTATGGCTACACCTTC. This sequence encodes CASSYEEDYGYTF.

The V gene is TRBV11-2, the J gene TRBJ2-7; 9 bases are a match to TRBD1. CDR3 size: 13 residues. The junction had 7 bases not matched to a gene; V was cut back by 7 bases and J by 6 bases. Germline V lookup: CDR1 SGHAT, CDR2 FQNNGV. As DNA, the CDR3 is TGTGCCAGCACCGGGGACAGGGCACGCGAGCAGTACTTC. It translates to CASTGDRAREQYF. The whole variable domain, filled in from reference TRBV11-2 and TRBJ2-7, reads EAGVAQSPRYKIIEKRQSVAFWCNPISGHATLYWYQQILGQGPKLLIQFQNNGVVDDSQLPKDRFSAERLKGVDSTLKIQPAKLEDSAVYLCASTGDRAREQYFGPGTRLTVT.

The gene calls are TRBV7-2 and TRBJ1-1, with unresolved D. The germline gives CDR1 SGHTA, CDR2 FQGNSA. Between the trimmed V and J ends, which lost 8 bases and 3 bases, there was a span of 16 bases. This CDR3 comprises 14 residues. CDR3 in amino acids: CASSAGQADTEAFF. The CDR3 DNA reads TGTGCCAGCTCCGCCGGGCAAGCGGACACTGAAGCTTTCTTT.

This clone was seen only once. This chain links TRBV29-1 with TRBJ2-5; 12 bases line up with TRBD2. Germline CDR1 SQVTM, CDR2 ANQGSEA. Trimming cost V 7 bases and J 4 bases; bases outside gene matches: 10. CDR3 length: 15 amino acids. DNA of the CDR3: TGCAGCGGTGGAAACCCGGGACTAGCGGGAGAGACCCAGTACTTC. Its translation: CSGGNPGLAGETQYF.

In this sample, this clone turned up a few times. At the DNA level, this CDR3 is encoded by other sequences in the same sample as well. The chain joins TRBV5-1 to TRBJ2-1; 11 bases are shared with TRBD2. J was trimmed by 0 bases and V by 2 bases; bases with no gene match: 1. The CDR3 has 16 residues. Germline values: CDR1 SGHRS, CDR2 YFSETQ. CDR3 coding DNA: TGCGCCAGCAGCTTCACTAGCGGGAGCTCCTACAATGAGCAGTTCTTC. Protein: CASSFTSGSSYNEQFF.

This chain uses TRBV27 with TRBJ2-1, with 15 bases that match TRBD2. Germline trimming cut 6 bases from V and 4 bases from J; bases unmatched to any gene: 13. In germline, CDR1 is MNHEY, CDR2 SMNVEV (reference sequence). This CDR3 region has 19 residues. The CDR3 DNA reads TGTGCCAGCAGGAAGTTCGGACTAGCGGGAGGGCCTCCTTACAATGAGCAGTTCTTC. It codes for CASRKFGLAGGPPYNEQFF.

For the CDR3, the DNA is TGTGCCAGCAGCGACGACAGAGGAAATGAAAAACTGTTTTTT. Protein sequence: CASSDDRGNEKLFF. The V call is TRBV9, the J call TRBJ1-4; possible D gene TRBD1, 5 bases. The V end was cut by 3 bases, the J end by 5 bases, with 11 bases between. The CDR3 is made up of 14 amino acids. CDR1 and CDR2 from the germline V gene are SGDLS and YYNGEE.

This clone was seen a few times. J is TRBJ1-4 and V is TRBV5-1; TRBD1 might be the D (6 bases). The CDR3 runs 14 residues. Germline values: CDR1 SGHRS, CDR2 YFSETQ. The V end was cut by 2 bases, the J end by 3 bases, with 8 bases between. The CDR3 nucleotides are TGCGCCAGCAGCTTAGGGGGTTCTAATGAAAAACTGTTTTTT. As protein: CASSLGGSNEKLFF.

This chain connects TRBV7-8 to TRBJ2-4; 7 nucleotides match TRBD2. The V segment lost 0 bases and the J segment 1 base; nucleotides outside the gene matches: 9. The CDR3 extends over 18 amino acids. The germline V gene encodes CDR1 SGHVS and CDR2 FQNEAQ. The DNA for the CDR3 is TGTGCCAGCAGCTTAGCGGGGGGGACCAGTCGCGCCAAAAACATTCAGTACTTC. It translates to CASSLAGGTSRAKNIQYF.

V usage is TRBV19 and J usage is TRBJ1-1, with 10 positions matching TRBD1. This CDR3 contains 17 residues. The V and J ends lost 6 bases and 3 bases, in that order; junction bases with no gene match: 13. Germline values: CDR1 LNHDA, CDR2 SQIVND (reference sequence). The CDR3, as DNA: TGTGCCAGTAGGGACGACAGGGGGCGGATAGGGGACACTGAAGCTTTCTTT. Its protein is CASRDDRGRIGDTEAFF.

V gene TRBV11-2 combines with J gene TRBJ2-7; tentative D call: TRBD2 (5 bases). This CDR3 spans 13 amino acids. Germline V gene lookup returns CDR1 SGHAT and CDR2 FQNNGV. The V end lost 3 bases, the J end lost 6 bases, and 12 bases lay between the germline ends. The CDR3 bases are TGTGCCAGCAGCTTCGTGAGGGTTGCCGAGCAGTACTTC. This codes for CASSFVRVAEQYF.

The sample holds one count of this clone. The V and J genes are TRBV28 and TRBJ1-5; the D is unclear. Germline V gene data show CDR1 as MDHEN and CDR2 as SYDVKM. Deletions cut 4 bases from V and 5 bases from J, with 3 bases between. The CDR3 extends over 11 amino acids. This CDR3 is CASSSYQPQHF. CDR3 nucleotides: TGTGCCAGCAGTTCGTATCAGCCCCAGCATTTT.

The chain employs TRBV30 and TRBJ1-5, with D uncertain. CDR1 GTSNPN and CDR2 SVGIG come from the germline V gene (reference sequence). This CDR3 has 15 amino acids. V was clipped by 2 bases and J by 0 bases, with 11 bases between them. The DNA of the CDR3 is TGTGCCTGGAGTTCGAGAGCAAATAGCAATCAGCCCCAGCATTTT. The encoded protein is CAWSSRANSNQPQHF.

This chain links TRBV10-3 with TRBJ2-1; TRBD2 aligns across 12 bases. Germline CDR1 is ENHRY and CDR2 is SYGVKD. J lost 8 bases, V lost 4 bases, and 9 bases had no gene match. The CDR3 runs to 16 residues. The DNA of the CDR3 is TGTGCCATCAGTGCCCCGAGACTAGCGGGAGAGGATGAGCAGTTCTTC. Protein sequence: CAISAPRLAGEDEQFF.

Only a few counts were recorded for this clone. The rearrangement uses TRBV4-2 and TRBJ2-2; 8 bases are shared with TRBD2. The V segment lost 0 bases and the J segment 8 bases; nucleotides outside the gene matches: 14. The CDR3 runs 18 residues. The germline CDR1 and CDR2 sequences are LGHNA and YNFKEQ. CDR3 amino acids: CASSQDIQRGPSRGELFF. CDR3 nucleotide sequence: TGTGCCAGCAGCCAAGATATTCAGCGGGGGCCCTCGAGGGGGGAGCTGTTTTTT.

The chain carries TRBV6-5 and TRBJ2-7; possibly TRBD2 for D (6 bases). The germline V and J ends were trimmed by 0 bases and 3 bases, with 15 bases remaining between them. CDR1 is MNHEY, CDR2 SVGAGI, per germline. The CDR3 runs to 16 residues. The CDR3 region has the DNA TGTGCCAGCAGTTACTCGGGGGGTACCGCCGGCTACGAGCAGTACTTC. This encodes CASSYSGGTAGYEQYF.

The rearrangement uses TRBV9 and TRBJ1-2, with 7 bases that match TRBD1. The CDR3 is 14 amino acids. Germline loops: CDR1 SGDLS, CDR2 YYNGEE. V was pared by 3 bases and J by 5 bases, with 7 bases of the junction left unmatched. The CDR3 protein is CASSAGGDSYGYTF. In nucleotides, the CDR3 is TGTGCCAGCAGCGCAGGGGGAGATTCTTATGGCTACACCTTC.

V usage is TRBV7-9 and J usage is TRBJ2-4; D may be TRBD2 (6 bases). V shed 5 bases and J shed 0 bases, with 14 bases lying between them. In germline, CDR1 is SEHNR, CDR2 FQNEAQ (reference sequence). The CDR3 contains 16 residues. The CDR3 sequence is CASSLTGGIAKNIQYF. DNA for the CDR3: TGTGCCAGCAGCCTTACCGGGGGAATAGCCAAAAACATTCAGTACTTC.

The rearrangement links TRBV20-1 to TRBJ2-7; D is unclear. Trimming shortened V by 3 bases and J by 6 bases, and 18 bases separated the two germline ends. The V gene's germline CDR1 is DFQATT and CDR2 SNEGSKA (reference sequence). The CDR3 loop spans 14 amino acids. The DNA of the CDR3 is TGCAGTGCTAGTAGCCCCTTAGGCCGAGGCGAGCAGTACTTC. It codes for CSASSPLGRGEQYF.

The genes are TRBV18 and TRBJ1-2, with D hard to call. Germline-derived CDR1 and CDR2 are KGHSH and LQKENI. The CDR3 is 11 amino acids. V lost 8 bases to trimming and J lost 3 bases, with 7 bases between them. This chain's CDR3 is CASRRDYGYTF. The CDR3 DNA sequence: TGTGCCAGCCGGAGGGACTATGGCTACACCTTC.

This chain joins TRBV5-3 and TRBJ2-4; 11 bases match TRBD2. TRBV5-3 is noted as an ORF with a role that remains uncertain. Losses at the gene ends were 0 bases for V and 6 bases for J; bases not matched to a gene: 8. The CDR3 runs to 17 residues. CDR3 in amino acids: CARSLVASGGRRNIQYF. The CDR3, as DNA: TGTGCCAGAAGCTTGGTGGCTAGCGGGGGGAGGAGAAACATTCAGTACTTC.

This clone appeared a single time. For the CDR3, the DNA is TGTGCCAGCAGCGTTAGCGGGGACCAAGAGACCCAGTACTTC. Translating gives CASSVSGDQETQYF. The gene calls are TRBV9 and TRBJ2-5; TRBD2 matches 8 bases. The CDR3 runs to 14 residues. Trimming took 2 bases from V and 0 from J; bases not matched to a gene: 0. CDR1 is SGDLS and CDR2 is YYNGEE in the germline V gene.

The chain is built from TRBV19 and TRBJ2-1; a possible D gene is TRBD1 (6 bases). The CDR3 runs 13 residues. CDR1 is LNHDA and CDR2 is SQIVND in the germline V gene (reference sequence). Trimming stripped 8 bases from V and 15 bases from J, with 23 bases between. The CDR3 DNA reads TGTGCCAGTCACCAGCCGTTCGACAGGAGCTGGTTCTTC. This encodes CASHQPFDRSWFF.

The V and J genes are TRBV4-3 and TRBJ1-1, with D possibly matching TRBD1 (5 bases). V lost 0 bases and J lost 3, with 17 bases in between. CDR3 length: 17 residues. Per the germline V gene, CDR1 is LGHNA and CDR2 is YSLEER. The CDR3 DNA sequence: TGCGCCAGCAGCCAAGATAGCGGCGGGCAGGGAGACACTGAAGCTTTCTTT. Translated: CASSQDSGGQGDTEAFF.